This is a list of T cell receptor beta chains from one sample in a study of human T cells and chemical hapten exposure. MiXCR, applied by TCRdb to the RACE reads, yields one record per CDR3 protein. The top ten clones hold approximately 1.2% of a sample with about 290,000 distinct CDR3 sequences, around 7.3% of them seen once. This material consisted of whole blood, taken in connection with sensitization to the hapten diphenylcyclopropenone (DPC). The receptors stem from a man between 18 and 35 years old with alopecia areata. Some clones in this sample may be carry-over from other donors' samples. CDR3s include the opening cysteine and the closing phenylalanine or tryptophan. D genes are given only for firm matches. Only some rows state a clone size, as once, few, many or a class for expanded clones.

J: TRBJ2-2
D: -
size: few
V: TRBV12-3/TRBV12-4
CDR3: CASSSTGGIGELFF
DNA: TGTGCCAGCAGCTCAACCGGAGGAATCGGGGAGCTGTTTTTT

J: TRBJ1-6
D: -
size: few
V: TRBV4-1
CDR3: CASSQPGRGRNNSPLHF
DNA: TGCGCCAGCAGCCAACCCGGGAGGGGGAGGAATAATTCACCCCTCCACTTT

J: TRBJ2-1
D: -
size: many
V: TRBV28
CDR3: CASSSAWSPGFF
DNA: TGTGCCAGCAGTTCGGCATGGTCGCCGGGATTCTTC

J: TRBJ2-5
D: -
size: many
V: TRBV28
CDR3: CASSLSFRQETQYF
DNA: TGTGCCAGCAGTTTATCCTTCCGTCAAGAGACCCAGTACTTC

J: TRBJ2-6
D: -
size: many
V: TRBV6-5
CDR3: CASSLPGAGGANVLTF
DNA: TGTGCCAGCAGCCTCCCGGGGGCTGGAGGGGCCAACGTCCTGACTTTC

J: TRBJ1-4
D: TRBD1
size: -
V: TRBV20-1
CDR3: CSARPGQGQGKLFF
DNA: TGCAGTGCTAGACCGGGACAGGGGCAAGGAAAACTGTTTTTT

J: TRBJ2-2
D: -
size: few
V: TRBV6-5
CDR3: CASSYSVRNLRGRTGELFF
DNA: TGTGCCAGCAGTTACTCCGTACGGAACTTACGGGGCCGCACCGGGGAGCTGTTTTTT

J: TRBJ1-4
D: -
size: few
V: TRBV10-3
CDR3: CAISESREANEKLFF
DNA: TGTGCCATCAGTGAGTCGAGGGAGGCTAATGAAAAACTGTTTTTT

J: TRBJ1-1
D: -
size: -
V: TRBV5-1
CDR3: CASSPRDKNTEAFF
DNA: TGCGCCAGCAGCCCCCGGGACAAGAACACTGAAGCTTTCTTT

J: TRBJ2-1
D: -
size: many
V: TRBV12-3/TRBV12-4
CDR3: CASSPVQGDEQFF
DNA: TGTGCCAGCAGTCCGGTACAGGGCGATGAGCAGTTCTTC

J: TRBJ2-2
D: -
size: few
V: TRBV2
CDR3: CAPGDSNTGELFF
DNA: TGTGCTCCGGGGGACAGCAACACCGGGGAGCTGTTTTTT

J: TRBJ1-2
D: TRBD1
size: few
V: TRBV6-2/TRBV6-3
CDR3: CASKGQLYGYTF
DNA: TGTGCCAGCAAGGGACAGCTCTATGGCTACACCTTC

J: TRBJ2-7
D: -
size: few
V: TRBV2
CDR3: CASDGPERGSYEQYF
DNA: TGTGCCAGCGACGGCCCGGAGAGGGGCTCCTACGAGCAGTACTTC

J: TRBJ2-1
D: TRBD1
size: -
V: TRBV28
CDR3: CASSFLFRGRNEQFF
DNA: TGTGCCAGCAGTTTTTTGTTCAGGGGGCGGAATGAGCAGTTCTTC

J: TRBJ1-1
D: -
size: many
V: TRBV12-3/TRBV12-4
CDR3: CASTPTGNTEAFF
DNA: TGTGCCAGCACCCCGACAGGGAACACTGAAGCTTTCTTT

J: TRBJ2-4
D: -
size: -
V: TRBV5-1
CDR3: CASSLSIAKNIQYF
DNA: TGCGCCAGCAGCTTGTCAATAGCCAAAAACATTCAGTACTTC

J: TRBJ2-3
D: -
size: few
V: TRBV7-7
CDR3: CASSFLGLTGTQYF
DNA: TGTGCCAGCAGCTTTCTCGGGCTCACCGGTACGCAGTATTTT

J: TRBJ1-1
D: -
size: few
V: TRBV3-1
CDR3: CASSQDARTEAFF
DNA: TGTGCCAGCAGCCAAGATGCGCGGACTGAAGCTTTCTTT

J: TRBJ1-2
D: -
size: -
V: TRBV4-1
CDR3: CASSQASGTNYGYTF
DNA: TGCGCCAGCAGCCAAGCATCCGGGACAAACTATGGCTACACCTTC

J: TRBJ1-5
D: -
size: -
V: TRBV6-2/TRBV6-3
CDR3: CASSYSIALGNQPQHF
DNA: TGTGCCAGCAGTTACTCGATAGCATTGGGCAATCAGCCCCAGCATTTT

J: TRBJ2-7
D: -
size: -
V: TRBV3-1
CDR3: CASSQLDRHYEQYF
DNA: TGTGCCAGCAGCCAATTGGACAGACACTACGAGCAGTACTTC

J: TRBJ1-3
D: -
size: -
V: TRBV28
CDR3: CASSSDLSSGNTIYF
DNA: TGTGCCAGCAGTTCCGACTTAAGCTCTGGAAACACCATATATTTT

J: TRBJ1-2
D: -
size: few
V: TRBV6-1
CDR3: CASSEPSLGDYGYTF
DNA: TGTGCCAGCAGTGAGCCGAGCCTAGGGGACTATGGCTACACCTTC

J: TRBJ2-2
D: TRBD2
size: few
V: TRBV7-9
CDR3: CASSLIAGLPYTGELFF
DNA: TGTGCCAGCAGCTTAATAGCGGGGCTTCCCTACACCGGGGAGCTGTTTTTT

J: TRBJ2-1
D: -
size: many
V: TRBV21-1
CDR3: CASSKAGDRVSYNEQFF
DNA: TGTGCCAGCAGCAAAGCCGGGGACAGGGTCTCCTACAATGAGCAGTTCTTC

J: TRBJ1-1
D: -
size: many
V: TRBV7-9
CDR3: CASSLDPGYTEAFF
DNA: TGTGCCAGCAGCTTAGACCCAGGTTACACTGAAGCTTTCTTT

J: TRBJ1-3
D: -
size: few
V: TRBV5-1
CDR3: CASSLSPSSGNTIYF
DNA: TGCGCCAGCAGCTTGTCTCCCTCCTCTGGAAACACCATATATTTT

J: TRBJ1-6
D: -
size: many
V: TRBV9
CDR3: CASSVGFSNSPLHF
DNA: TGTGCCAGCAGCGTCGGCTTTTCTAATTCACCCCTCCACTTT

J: TRBJ2-3
D: -
size: -
V: TRBV5-1
CDR3: CASSGRAQVADTQYF
DNA: TGCGCCAGCAGCGGCCGGGCCCAGGTCGCAGATACGCAGTATTTT

J: TRBJ2-1
D: -
size: few
V: TRBV6-6
CDR3: CASNSPSYNEQFF
DNA: TGTGCCAGCAACTCCCCATCCTACAATGAGCAGTTCTTC

J: TRBJ1-2
D: -
size: -
V: TRBV5-1
CDR3: CASSLEDRNYGYTF
DNA: TGCGCCAGCAGCTTGGAGGACAGAAACTATGGCTACACCTTC

J: TRBJ2-1
D: TRBD2
size: few
V: TRBV20-1
CDR3: CSARDGRVNEQFF
DNA: TGCAGTGCTAGAGACGGGAGGGTCAATGAGCAGTTCTTC

J: TRBJ2-3
D: -
size: many
V: TRBV2
CDR3: CASSPDRPPADTQYF
DNA: TGTGCCAGCTCTCCGGACAGACCTCCGGCAGATACGCAGTATTTT

J: TRBJ2-3
D: -
size: -
V: TRBV5-1
CDR3: CASSSEYTQYF
DNA: TGCGCCAGCAGCTCCGAATATACGCAGTATTTT

J: TRBJ1-4
D: TRBD1
size: -
V: TRBV7-6
CDR3: CASSHDRGREKLFF
DNA: TGTGCCAGCAGCCATGACAGGGGGCGCGAAAAACTGTTTTTT

J: TRBJ1-5
D: TRBD1
size: -
V: TRBV2
CDR3: CASSDTGGYQPQHF
DNA: TGTGCCAGCAGCGACACAGGGGGCTATCAGCCCCAGCATTTT

J: TRBJ2-3
D: -
size: -
V: TRBV6-6
CDR3: CASSLGGAGTDTQYF
DNA: TGTGCCAGCAGTCTTGGGGGGGCAGGCACAGATACGCAGTATTTT

J: TRBJ2-1
D: -
size: medium-sized
V: TRBV7-2
CDR3: CASSLAWLTEQFF
DNA: TGTGCCAGCAGCCTAGCGTGGCTGACTGAGCAGTTCTTC

J: TRBJ2-1
D: -
size: -
V: TRBV12-3/TRBV12-4
CDR3: CASARQRSNNEQFF
DNA: TGTGCCAGTGCTAGGCAGCGGAGCAACAATGAGCAGTTCTTC

J: TRBJ2-5
D: -
size: many
V: TRBV14
CDR3: CASSQDWSDHQETQYF
DNA: TGTGCCAGCAGCCAAGATTGGTCAGATCATCAAGAGACCCAGTACTTC

J: TRBJ2-3
D: -
size: few
V: TRBV9
CDR3: CASSGGPPSTDTQYF
DNA: TGTGCCAGCAGCGGGGGGCCCCCTAGCACAGATACGCAGTATTTT

J: TRBJ1-3
D: -
size: few
V: TRBV14
CDR3: CASSQGVRHTIYF
DNA: TGTGCCAGCAGCCAAGGAGTGCGGCACACCATATATTTT

J: TRBJ1-1
D: -
size: few
V: TRBV6-1
CDR3: CASRVTRNTEAFF
DNA: TGTGCCAGCAGAGTAACCCGGAACACTGAAGCTTTCTTT

J: TRBJ1-4
D: -
size: -
V: TRBV6-2/TRBV6-3
CDR3: CASISSRAATNEKLFF
DNA: TGTGCCAGCATTTCTAGCCGGGCTGCAACTAATGAAAAACTGTTTTTT

J: TRBJ2-3
D: TRBD2
size: few
V: TRBV7-2
CDR3: CASSLVSGGTDTQYF
DNA: TGTGCCAGCAGCTTAGTTAGCGGGGGGACAGATACGCAGTATTTT

J: TRBJ2-5
D: -
size: -
V: TRBV6-2/TRBV6-3
CDR3: CASSYGPHETQYF
DNA: TGTGCCAGCAGTTATGGACCGCACGAGACCCAGTACTTC

J: TRBJ2-7
D: TRBD2
size: few
V: TRBV7-2
CDR3: CASSSGLVSEQYF
DNA: TGTGCCAGCAGCTCGGGACTAGTGAGCGAGCAGTACTTC

J: TRBJ1-5
D: -
size: few
V: TRBV7-9
CDR3: CASSLVGENGNQPQHF
DNA: TGTGCCAGCAGCTTAGTAGGGGAAAACGGCAATCAGCCCCAGCATTTT

J: TRBJ1-5
D: TRBD1
size: many
V: TRBV24-1
CDR3: CATAGQGLGQPQHF
DNA: TGTGCCACGGCGGGACAGGGGTTAGGACAGCCCCAGCATTTT

J: TRBJ2-7
D: -
size: many
V: TRBV4-3
CDR3: CASSQDQHNTLGEQYF
DNA: TGCGCCAGCAGCCAAGATCAACACAACACGCTGGGAGAGCAGTACTTC

J: TRBJ2-1
D: -
size: few
V: TRBV12-3/TRBV12-4
CDR3: CASSFDGGALNEQFF
DNA: TGTGCCAGCAGTTTTGACGGAGGGGCCCTCAATGAGCAGTTCTTC

J: TRBJ2-2
D: -
size: many
V: TRBV10-3
CDR3: CAIGSWGGELFF
DNA: TGTGCCATCGGATCCTGGGGCGGGGAGCTGTTTTTT

J: TRBJ2-2
D: -
size: many
V: TRBV29-1
CDR3: CSVYRNTGELFF
DNA: TGCAGCGTTTACCGGAACACCGGGGAGCTGTTTTTT

J: TRBJ1-4
D: -
size: -
V: TRBV7-9
CDR3: CASSLQEDEKLFF
DNA: TGTGCCAGCAGCTTACAAGAGGATGAAAAACTGTTTTTT